The 16 T cell receptor beta chains listed next were all sequenced from one sample in a study of control samples from healthy donors and cancer patients. The table came from immunoSEQ multiplex PCR; TCRdb's copy has only in-frame clones and leaves some out. The sample lists 150,000 to 200,000 clones; 90% to 95% were seen once. Input material: blood. Source of these receptors: a woman aged 25 to 39 in good health.

V usage is TRBV7-3 and J usage is TRBJ2-2, with 11 nucleotides matching TRBD2. J lost 6 bases, V lost 5 bases, and 11 bases had no gene match. CDR1 and CDR2 from the germline V gene are SGHTA and FQGTGA. This CDR3 spans 17 amino acids. The CDR3 loop reads CASSPLAGGSVAGELFF. The CDR3 nucleotides read TGTGCCAGCAGCCCCCTAGCGGGAGGTTCGGTGGCCGGGGAGCTGTTTTTT.

V and J are TRBV29-1 and TRBJ1-1; D remains unclear. The CDR3 is 14 residues long. V lost 1 base, J lost 6 bases, and 15 bases lay in between. Germline V gene data show CDR1 as SQVTM and CDR2 as ANQGSEA. CDR3 bases: TGCAGCGTTGAAGTCGTCGGGGTAAGCCCTGAAGCTTTCTTT. Protein product: CSVEVVGVSPEAFF. Filled out from reference TRBV29-1 and TRBJ1-1, the complete variable domain reads SAVISQKPSRDICQRGTSLTIQCQVDSQVTMMFWYRQQPGQSLTLIATANQGSEATYESGFVIDKFPISRPNLTFSTLTVSNMSPEDSSIYLCSVEVVGVSPEAFFGQGTRLTVV.

The V and J genes are TRBV6-5 and TRBJ2-2; 10 nucleotides match TRBD1. V lost 11 bases to trimming and J lost 6 bases; unmatched junction nucleotides: 6. In germline, CDR1 is MNHEY, CDR2 SVGAGI. The CDR3 extends over 13 amino acids. The CDR3 loop is CAGGTGEPGELFF. As DNA, the CDR3 is TGTGCCGGCGGGACAGGGGAACCCGGGGAGCTGTTTTTT.

The rearrangement joins TRBV9 to TRBJ2-7; 9 bases line up with TRBD1. J lost 5 bases, V lost 1 base, and 10 bases had no gene match. This CDR3 spans 16 amino acids. Germline-derived CDR1 and CDR2 are SGDLS and YYNGEE. The CDR3: CASSVRPGTGPDEQYF. CDR3 coding DNA: TGTGCCAGCAGCGTACGTCCCGGGACAGGGCCCGACGAGCAGTACTTC.

This clone has only a few counts. The CDR3 here is CASYGDATLYEQYF. The CDR3 region has the DNA TGCGCCAGTTACGGGGATGCTACCCTCTACGAGCAGTACTTC. The J gene is TRBJ2-7, the V gene TRBV10-1, with TRBD2 as a possible D gene (5 bases). V was cut by 9 bases and J by 3 bases, with 18 bases left in between. The CDR3 runs 14 residues. Germline assignment: CDR1 WNHNN and CDR2 SYGVQD (reference sequence).

J is TRBJ1-2 and V is TRBV4-2; 11 nucleotides match TRBD1. The CDR3 is made up of 14 amino acids. Trimming at V came to 1 base and at J to 6 bases, leaving 1 base not matched to a gene. Germline CDR1 and CDR2: LGHNA and YNFKEQ. The CDR3 coding sequence is TGTGCCAGCAGCCAAGGGGGACAGGGGGATGGCTACACCTTC. Protein product: CASSQGGQGDGYTF.

The sample holds one count of this clone. The V and J genes are TRBV28 and TRBJ2-5, with D perhaps being TRBD1 or TRBD2 (6 bases each). This CDR3 has 14 amino acids. The germline V gene encodes CDR1 MDHEN and CDR2 SYDVKM. The germline V and J ends were trimmed by 3 bases and 7 bases, with 15 bases remaining between them. The CDR3 DNA is TGTGCCAGCAGTTTTCGCGTCAGGGGAGGGACCCAGTACTTC. This sequence encodes CASSFRVRGGTQYF.

CDR3 protein: CATREGYNEQFF. In DNA, the CDR3 is TGTGCCACCCGAGAGGGCTACAATGAGCAGTTCTTC. The chain couples TRBV25-1 to TRBJ2-1, with a weak D call TRBD2 (5 bases). CDR1 MGHDK and CDR2 SYGVNS come from the germline V gene. The CDR3 spans 12 residues. V was clipped by 10 bases and J by 3 bases, with 10 bases between them.

The chain couples TRBV11-2 to TRBJ1-2; D unresolved. The CDR3 contains 13 residues. Between the trimmed V and J ends, which lost 1 base and 3 bases, there was a span of 6 bases. The germline gives CDR1 SGHAT, CDR2 FQNNGV. The CDR3 loop reads CASSLVTDYGYTF. CDR3 nucleotides: TGTGCCAGCAGCTTAGTAACCGACTATGGCTACACCTTC.

The chain carries TRBV7-3 and TRBJ2-5; 8 bases are shared with TRBD2. From germline, CDR1 is SGHTA and CDR2 FQGTGA. This CDR3 is 15 amino acids long. V shed 3 bases and J 4 bases; nucleotides not matched to a gene: 7. CDR3 sequence: CASSLVAGSLETQYF. The CDR3 DNA is TGTGCCAGCAGCTTGGTAGCGGGAAGTCTAGAGACCCAGTACTTC.

The chain is built from TRBV27 and TRBJ2-7; D unclear. CDR3 length equals 12 residues. Deletions cut 6 bases from V and 3 bases from J, with 9 bases between. Per the germline V gene, CDR1 is MNHEY and CDR2 is SMNVEV (reference sequence). CDR3 sequence reads: CASRMVYYEQYF. The DNA for the CDR3 is TGTGCCAGCAGGATGGTCTACTACGAGCAGTACTTC.

The gene calls are TRBV27 and TRBJ2-7; 9 bases align to TRBD1. CDR1 and CDR2 from the germline V gene are MNHEY and SMNVEV (reference sequence). Trimming took 5 bases from V and 6 from J; bases not matched to a gene: 8. The CDR3 has 14 residues. CDR3 sequence: CASSKTGGWGEQYF. The DNA for the CDR3 is TGTGCCAGCAGTAAAACAGGGGGCTGGGGCGAGCAGTACTTC.

This chain uses TRBV11-3 with TRBJ2-1; D possibly uses TRBD1 or TRBD2 (5 bases each). The CDR3 has 15 residues. Trimming shortened V by 5 bases and J by 9 bases, and 20 bases separated the two germline ends. Germline V gene data show CDR1 as SGHNT and CDR2 as YENEEA. CDR3 protein: CASSAHRDHRGEQFF. In DNA form, the CDR3 reads TGTGCCAGCAGCGCCCACCGGGACCATCGGGGTGAGCAGTTCTTC.

This chain uses TRBV6-5 with TRBJ1-1, with unresolved D. The CDR3 runs to 14 residues. V was clipped by 5 bases and J by 1 base, with 11 bases between them. CDR1 and CDR2 from the germline V gene are MNHEY and SVGAGI. CDR3 sequence (DNA): TGTGCCAGCAGTCTGGAGCCAGGGAACACTGAAGCTTTCTTT. Translation gives CASSLEPGNTEAFF.

The rearrangement uses TRBV30 and TRBJ1-5; a possible D gene is TRBD1 (6 bases). Germline assignment: CDR1 GTSNPN and CDR2 SVGIG (reference sequence). The CDR3 covers 12 residues. V lost 5 bases, J lost 6 bases, and 11 bases lay in between. The CDR3 nucleotides read TGTGCCTGGGATACAGGGAGTCAGCCCCAGCATTTT. This translates into CAWDTGSQPQHF.

The rearrangement links TRBV6-5 to TRBJ2-7; D might be TRBD1 (6 bases). V lost 1 base and J lost 3, with 16 bases in between. The CDR3 spans 16 residues. CDR1 and CDR2 (germline): MNHEY, SVGAGI. CDR3 bases: TGTGCCAGCAGTTACTTCGTGGCAGGGGACCTCTACGAGCAGTACTTC. It specifies CASSYFVAGDLYEQYF.